This section outlines one T cell receptor (beta chain) sequence together with its context. The antigen remains unidentified. 5'RACE with constant-segment primers yielded barcoded, UMI-tagged TCR alpha and TCR beta cDNA libraries. Each CDR3 protein is one row after TCRdb ran MiXCR on the 5' RACE reads. This table has roughly 620,000 distinct CDR3 sequences, over 15% appearing once. The entry originates in a study of T-cell memory formation after mild COVID-19. Study-wide context: Each donor largely had its own TCR clusters. Whole-study findings and limits: CD4+ bias marked clones expanding day 15 to 37, unlike balanced contracting clones.

The CDR3 covers 13 residues. Germline assignment: CDR1 SEHNR and CDR2 FQNEAQ (reference sequence). Deletions cut 5 bases from V and 4 bases from J, with 9 bases between. The clonotype originates from an adult woman who had mild COVID-19 (a few samples of this study predate the infection). Cell type and time point are not known. Sequenced: PBMCs or a T cell subset sorted from them (not recorded which). The chain combines TRBV7-9 with TRBJ2-1; a weak D match, TRBD2 (6 bases). CDR3 DNA sequence: TGTGCCAGCAGCAGACTAGATTACAATGAGCAGTTCTTC. Protein: CASSRLDYNEQFF.